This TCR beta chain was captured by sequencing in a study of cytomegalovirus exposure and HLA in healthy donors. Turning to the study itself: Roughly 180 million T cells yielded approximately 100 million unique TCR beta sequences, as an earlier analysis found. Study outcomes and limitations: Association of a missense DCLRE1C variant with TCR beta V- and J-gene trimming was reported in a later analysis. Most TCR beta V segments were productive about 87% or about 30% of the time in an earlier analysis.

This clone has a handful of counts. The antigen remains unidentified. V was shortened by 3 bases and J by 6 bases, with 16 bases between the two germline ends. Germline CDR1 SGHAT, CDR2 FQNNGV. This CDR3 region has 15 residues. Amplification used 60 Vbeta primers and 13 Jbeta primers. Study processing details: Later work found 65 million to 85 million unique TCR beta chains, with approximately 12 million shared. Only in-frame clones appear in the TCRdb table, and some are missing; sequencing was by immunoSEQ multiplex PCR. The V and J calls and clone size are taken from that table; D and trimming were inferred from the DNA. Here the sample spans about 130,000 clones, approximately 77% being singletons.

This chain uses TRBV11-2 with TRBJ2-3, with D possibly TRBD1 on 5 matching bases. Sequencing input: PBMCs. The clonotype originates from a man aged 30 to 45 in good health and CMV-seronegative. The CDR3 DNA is TGTGCCAGCAGCTTTCAGTCGCAGGGTGTGGATACGCAGTATTTT. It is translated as CASSFQSQGVDTQYF.